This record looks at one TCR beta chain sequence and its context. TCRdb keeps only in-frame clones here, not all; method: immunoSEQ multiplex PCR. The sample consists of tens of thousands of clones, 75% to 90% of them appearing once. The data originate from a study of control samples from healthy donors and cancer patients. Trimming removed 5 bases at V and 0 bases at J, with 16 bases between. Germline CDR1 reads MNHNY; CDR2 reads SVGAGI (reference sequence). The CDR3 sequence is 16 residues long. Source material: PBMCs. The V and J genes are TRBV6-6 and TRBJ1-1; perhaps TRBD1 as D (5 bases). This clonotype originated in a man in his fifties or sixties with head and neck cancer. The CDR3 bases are TGTGCCAGCAGTCCTCCGGGACGGCCCATGAACACTGAAGCTTTCTTT. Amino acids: CASSPPGRPMNTEAFF.